The next 8 T cell receptor beta chains were all read from a single sample in a study of cytomegalovirus exposure and HLA in healthy donors. The PCR used 60 Vbeta and 13 Jbeta primers. TCRdb's table, derived via immunoSEQ multiplex PCR, lists solely in-frame clones and lacks some. Recorded for this sample: more than 95,000 clones. What was sequenced was PBMCs. These receptors all stem from a man in his forties in good health and CMV-seronegative.

V is TRBV7-2 and J is TRBJ2-7; D not resolved. Trimming removed 3 bases at V and 2 bases at J, with 5 bases between. In germline, CDR1 is SGHTA, CDR2 FQGNSA. This CDR3 is 12 amino acids long. CDR3 nucleotides: TGTGCCAGCAGCTTCACAGCCTACGAGCAGTACTTC. Residues: CASSFTAYEQYF.

This chain uses TRBV28 with TRBJ1-2, with D possibly matching TRBD1 (6 bases). This CDR3 has 17 amino acids. V gave up 1 base and J gave up 0 bases, with 15 bases separating them. Germline V CDR1 and CDR2: MDHEN, SYDVKM. In DNA, the CDR3 is TGTGCCAGCAGTTTATCAATTGGGACACCGACTAACTATGGCTACACCTTC. Its translation: CASSLSIGTPTNYGYTF.

J is TRBJ2-6 and V is TRBV11-3, with D possibly being TRBD2 (5 bases). The CDR3 is 17 amino acids. CDR1 is SGHNT and CDR2 is YENEEA in the germline V gene. V was clipped by 1 base and J by 2 bases, with 12 bases between them. The CDR3 DNA follows: TGTGCCAGCAGCTTAGGAGGGCGGGTACCTGGGGCCAACGTCCTGACTTTC. Amino acid sequence: CASSLGGRVPGANVLTF.

The CDR3 nucleotides read TGTGCCAGCAGCGCTCGGACAGACCGTGCAACTAATGAAAAACTGTTTTTT. Translation: CASSARTDRATNEKLFF. This chain connects TRBV9 to TRBJ1-4; maybe TRBD1 (6 bases). V lost 3 bases and J 0 bases, leaving 15 bases between the germline ends. Germline CDR1 reads SGDLS; CDR2 reads YYNGEE. The CDR3 covers 17 residues.

This chain uses TRBV27 with TRBJ2-3, with 14 bases aligning to TRBD2. CDR1 is MNHEY, CDR2 SMNVEV, per germline (reference sequence). The CDR3 sequence is 17 residues long. Unmatched junction bases numbered 10, after V lost 6 bases and J lost 5 bases. The CDR3: CASRGWGLAGDRDTQYF. The CDR3 DNA follows: TGTGCCAGCAGGGGCTGGGGACTAGCGGGAGACCGAGATACGCAGTATTTT.

This chain connects TRBV6-5 to TRBJ1-1; D gene ambiguous. Trimming left V 2 bases short and J 3 bases short, with 7 bases between. The CDR3 is made up of 13 amino acids. Germline V gene data show CDR1 as MNHEY and CDR2 as SVGAGI. CDR3 protein: CASSYQLDTEAFF. Written as DNA, the CDR3 is TGTGCCAGCAGTTACCAACTCGACACTGAAGCTTTCTTT.

The chain links TRBV6-1 to TRBJ2-3; 7 bases are a match to TRBD2. CDR3 length: 15 amino acids. V lost 4 bases and J lost 5; bases outside the gene matches: 9. Germline CDR1 MNHNS, CDR2 SASEGT. The CDR3 reads CASSGFAGDEDTQYF. CDR3 nucleotides: TGTGCCAGCAGTGGGTTTGCGGGAGATGAAGATACGCAGTATTTT.

The V and J genes are TRBV5-1 and TRBJ2-7, with D uncertain. CDR3 size: 12 residues. V was trimmed by 2 bases and J by 3 bases, leaving 6 bases between them. Germline CDR1 reads SGHRS; CDR2 reads YFSETQ. This CDR3 is CASSFPNYEQYF. CDR3 DNA: TGCGCCAGCAGCTTCCCTAACTACGAGCAGTACTTC.